These T cell receptor beta chains were read from a single sample in a study of T cells in localized non-small cell lung cancer. Only in-frame clones appear in the TCRdb table, and some are missing; sequencing was by immunoSEQ multiplex PCR. The sample contains about 74,000 clones, about 81% of which appear only once. Sequencing used peripheral blood, obtained before any cancer treatment. These receptors were taken from an older female donor with stage I lung adenocarcinoma. Each CDR3 is given with its conserved first and last residue. D genes are given only for firm matches. Size values are once, few and many counts, or a class for expanded clones, and some rows have none.

.,TRBV7-9,.,TRBJ2-3,TGTGCCAGCAGCTTGAACTTGGGGCCAACAGATACGCAGTATTTT,CASSLNLGPTDTQYF
.,TRBV6-1,.,TRBJ1-3,TGTGCCAGCAGTGCAGGGTTGGGAAACACCATATATTTT,CASSAGLGNTIYF
few,TRBV4-1,TRBD1,TRBJ1-5,TGCGCCAGCAGCCAAGATACGCAGGGGGTTCAGCCCCAGCATTTT,CASSQDTQGVQPQHF
.,TRBV18,TRBD2,TRBJ2-4,TGTGCCAGCTCACCTCTGCAGGGAGGGGAAAACATTCAGTACTTC,CASSPLQGGENIQYF
.,TRBV4-1,.,TRBJ1-2,TGCGCCAGCAGCCAAGATTCGTCAGGGCGGTACTATGGCTACACCTTC,CASSQDSSGRYYGYTF
.,TRBV6-5,.,TRBJ1-3,TGTGCCAGCAGTCTTCAGGGTGGTAATGGAAACACCATATATTTT,CASSLQGGNGNTIYF
.,TRBV18,TRBD1,TRBJ2-7,TGTGCCAGCTCACCACCCGGGACAGGGGGGTACGAGCAGTACTTC,CASSPPGTGGYEQYF
.,TRBV19,.,TRBJ1-1,TGTGCCAGTAGTATCCGAGGGGGATTCGACACTGAAGCTTTCTTT,CASSIRGGFDTEAFF
.,TRBV29-1,.,TRBJ2-3,TGCAGCGTTGTAGCCAGGCTCGGGGATACGCAGTATTTT,CSVVARLGDTQYF
.,TRBV7-6,TRBD1,TRBJ1-3,TGTGCCAGCAGCGGGGGACAGGGAAACACCATATATTTT,CASSGGQGNTIYF
.,TRBV25-1,TRBD1,TRBJ1-2,TGTGCCAGCAGTGAGCCCGGGACAGCTTCTAACTATGGCTACACCTTC,CASSEPGTASNYGYTF
.,TRBV11-2,TRBD2,TRBJ2-5,TGTGCCAGCAGCTTTTTAGGGAGCGGGGTACTACAAGAGACCCAGTACTTC,CASSFLGSGVLQETQYF
.,TRBV5-1,.,TRBJ1-1,TGCGCCAGCAGCTTGGGACAAGAGAACACTGAAGCTTTCTTT,CASSLGQENTEAFF
few,TRBV7-2,.,TRBJ2-5,TGTGCCAGCAGCTTAGGGAACCAAGAGACCCAGTACTTC,CASSLGNQETQYF
.,TRBV9,.,TRBJ2-1,TGTGCCAGCAGCGTAGTCCTATCTGACAATGAGCAGTTCTTC,CASSVVLSDNEQFF
.,TRBV7-8,TRBD1,TRBJ1-5,TGTGCCAGCAGCTTAATGGCAGGGGGTCATCAGCCCCAGCATTTT,CASSLMAGGHQPQHF
.,TRBV2,.,TRBJ2-3,TGTGCCAGCAGTTCGAGCGGAACAGATACGCAGTATTTT,CASSSSGTDTQYF
.,TRBV7-7,TRBD1,TRBJ2-1,TGTGCTAGCAGTCCTGACAGGGAAAATGAGCAGTTCTTC,CASSPDRENEQFF
.,TRBV2,.,TRBJ2-2,TGTGCCAGCAGTTTAACACGGGCCGGGGAGCTGTTTTTT,CASSLTRAGELFF
once,TRBV4-2,.,TRBJ1-1,TGTGCCAGCAGCCCAAACAGGGACGATGGGACTGAAGCTTTCTTT,CASSPNRDDGTEAFF
.,TRBV2,.,TRBJ1-1,TGTGCCAGCAGTCTACGATGGGCAGAAGAAGCTTTCTTT,CASSLRWAEEAFF
few,TRBV6-1,.,TRBJ1-5,TGTGCCAGCAGTACCCCTTTCACCCAAAGTCAGCCCCAGCATTTT,CASSTPFTQSQPQHF
.,TRBV15,.,TRBJ1-2,TGTGCCACCAGCAGAACAAGCAGGGATAGCGGCTACACCTTC,CATSRTSRDSGYTF
.,TRBV14,TRBD1,TRBJ2-7,TGTGCCAGCAGCCGACAGGGTTATGGCGAGCAGTACTTC,CASSRQGYGEQYF
.,TRBV5-1,.,TRBJ1-1,TGCGCCAGCAGCCCGGACAGAATGAACACTGAAGCTTTCTTT,CASSPDRMNTEAFF
.,TRBV5-4,.,TRBJ2-3,TGTGCCAGCAGCTCTGAAGGCACGGATACGCAGTATTTT,CASSSEGTDTQYF
.,TRBV18,TRBD2,TRBJ2-1,TGTGCCAGCTCACCAGACGAACTAGCGGGGAATGAGCAGTTCTTC,CASSPDELAGNEQFF
.,TRBV7-3,TRBD1,TRBJ1-1,TGTGCCAGCAGCCCGGGACAGGGGGCAACCGGAAGGACTGAAGCTTTCTTT,CASSPGQGATGRTEAFF
.,TRBV5-4,TRBD1,TRBJ2-6,TGTGCCAGCAGCACGGGACAGGGGGGTGACGGGGCCAACGTCCTGACTTTC,CASSTGQGGDGANVLTF
once,TRBV2,.,TRBJ2-5,TGTGCCAGCAGTGACCGGGAAGAGACCCAGTACTTC,CASSDREETQYF
.,TRBV15,.,TRBJ2-5,TGTGCCACCAGCAGCACGGGGAAAGGGCAAGAGACCCAGTACTTC,CATSSTGKGQETQYF
.,TRBV27,TRBD2,TRBJ2-2,TGTGCCAGCAGTTTATTAGGCGGGGGGGCGGACGCCGGGGAGCTGTTTTTT,CASSLLGGGADAGELFF
.,TRBV28,.,TRBJ2-2,TGTGCCAGCAGGCTCGACAGAAACACCGGGGAGCTGTTTTTT,CASRLDRNTGELFF
.,TRBV27,.,TRBJ1-2,TGTGCCAGCGACTGTTTTGTGGGGTTCCCGAGGGAGGGTGGCTACACCTTC,CASDCFVGFPREGGYTF
.,TRBV7-9,TRBD2,TRBJ2-5,TGTGCCAGCAGCCCCCGCCCGGGACTAGCGGGATTGAGGGAGACCCAGTACTTC,CASSPRPGLAGLRETQYF
.,TRBV6-5,.,TRBJ2-4,TGTGCGTACTTGACCAAAAACATTCAGTACTTC,CAYLTKNIQYF